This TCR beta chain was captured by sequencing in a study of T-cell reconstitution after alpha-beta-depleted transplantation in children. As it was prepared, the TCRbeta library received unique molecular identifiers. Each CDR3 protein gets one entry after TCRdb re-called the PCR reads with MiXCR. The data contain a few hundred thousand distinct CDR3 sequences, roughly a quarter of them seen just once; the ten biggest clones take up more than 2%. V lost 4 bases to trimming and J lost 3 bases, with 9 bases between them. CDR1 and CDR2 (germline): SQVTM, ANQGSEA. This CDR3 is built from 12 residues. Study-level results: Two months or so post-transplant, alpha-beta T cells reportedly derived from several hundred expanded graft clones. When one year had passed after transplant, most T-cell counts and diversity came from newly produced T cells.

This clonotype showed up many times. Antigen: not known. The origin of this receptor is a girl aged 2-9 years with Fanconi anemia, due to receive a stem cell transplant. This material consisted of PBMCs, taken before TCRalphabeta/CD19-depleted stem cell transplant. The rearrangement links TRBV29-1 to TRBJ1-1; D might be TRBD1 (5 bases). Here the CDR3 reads CSVGGGDTEAFF. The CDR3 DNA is TGCAGCGTTGGCGGAGGGGACACTGAAGCTTTCTTT. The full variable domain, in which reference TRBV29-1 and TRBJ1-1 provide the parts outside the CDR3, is SAVISQKPSRDICQRGTSLTIQCQVDSQVTMMFWYRQQPGQSLTLIATANQGSEATYESGFVIDKFPISRPNLTFSTLTVSNMSPEDSSIYLCSVGGGDTEAFFGQGTRLTVV.